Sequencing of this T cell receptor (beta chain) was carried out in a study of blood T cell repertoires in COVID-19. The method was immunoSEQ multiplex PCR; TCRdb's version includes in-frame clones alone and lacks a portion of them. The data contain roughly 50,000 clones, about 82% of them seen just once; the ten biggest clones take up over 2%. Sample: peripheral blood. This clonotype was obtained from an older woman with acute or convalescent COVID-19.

CDR3 bases: TGTGCCAGCAGCTTGGGGGGGACAGGGGGTTTGTTTGGTGAAGCTTTCTTT. Translation gives CASSLGGTGGLFGEAFF. The chain recombines TRBV5-4 with TRBJ1-1; TRBD1 agrees at 11 bases. CDR1 and CDR2 (germline): SGHNT, YYREEE (reference sequence). This CDR3 has 17 residues. J was trimmed by 7 bases and V by 0 bases; bases with no gene match: 11.